The rows below give T cell receptor beta chains drawn from one sample of a study of cytomegalovirus exposure and HLA in healthy donors. TCRdb's copy holds only in-frame clones and misses some; the assay was immunoSEQ multiplex PCR. The profile shows 130,000 or so clones, approximately 80% of them singletons. What was sequenced was PBMCs. The receptor source for this set is a woman under 30 in good health and CMV-seropositive. Each CDR3 is given with its conserved first and last residue. The D gene is left open where the match is weak. Expanded clones are given a class, and other clones once, few, many or no size at all.

j_call: TRBJ2-7; v_call: TRBV5-1; d_call: TRBD1; clone_size: .; cdr3_nt: TGCGCCAGCAGCTTGGTCGGGACAGGGACCTACGAGCAGTACTTC; cdr3_aa: CASSLVGTGTYEQYF
j_call: TRBJ1-4; v_call: TRBV15; d_call: TRBD1; clone_size: few; cdr3_nt: TGTGCCACCAGCGGGACAGGGAATGAAAAACTGTTTTTT; cdr3_aa: CATSGTGNEKLFF
j_call: TRBJ2-7; v_call: TRBV27; d_call: .; clone_size: .; cdr3_nt: TGTGCCAGCAGTCCCAACAGGGAATCCTACGAGCAGTACTTC; cdr3_aa: CASSPNRESYEQYF
j_call: TRBJ2-7; v_call: TRBV7-9; d_call: .; clone_size: few; cdr3_nt: TGTGCCAGCAGCTTAAAACTAGAAACTAGGAACCTGGGCGAGCAGTACTTC; cdr3_aa: CASSLKLETRNLGEQYF
j_call: TRBJ2-1; v_call: TRBV19; d_call: .; clone_size: .; cdr3_nt: TGTGCCAGTAGTATTTCGGGACTGCGATCGGGTGAGCAGTTCTTC; cdr3_aa: CASSISGLRSGEQFF
j_call: TRBJ2-3; v_call: TRBV2; d_call: .; clone_size: .; cdr3_nt: TGTGCCAGCAGTGAACTACCCCTTGATACGCAGTATTTT; cdr3_aa: CASSELPLDTQYF
j_call: TRBJ1-5; v_call: TRBV5-1; d_call: TRBD1; clone_size: .; cdr3_nt: TGCGCCAGCAGCGAAGAAGCCGGACAGGGAGTCCCCCAGCATTTT; cdr3_aa: CASSEEAGQGVPQHF
j_call: TRBJ2-5; v_call: TRBV6-1; d_call: TRBD2; clone_size: .; cdr3_nt: TGTGCCAGCGGGGGGACTAGCGCACAAGAGACCCAGTACTTC; cdr3_aa: CASGGTSAQETQYF
j_call: TRBJ1-1; v_call: TRBV18; d_call: TRBD1; clone_size: .; cdr3_nt: TGTGCCAGCTCCCGGACAGGGGCTGAAGCTTTCTTT; cdr3_aa: CASSRTGAEAFF
j_call: TRBJ2-5; v_call: TRBV11-2; d_call: TRBD2; clone_size: .; cdr3_nt: TGTGCCAGCAGCTTAGGTCGTAGCGGGGGGCCCCAAGAGACCCAGTACTTC; cdr3_aa: CASSLGRSGGPQETQYF
j_call: TRBJ1-2; v_call: TRBV6-6; d_call: TRBD1; clone_size: .; cdr3_nt: TGTGCCAGCAGCCCGGGACAGGCGCCAGCCTATGGCTACACCTTC; cdr3_aa: CASSPGQAPAYGYTF
j_call: TRBJ1-2; v_call: TRBV4-1; d_call: .; clone_size: .; cdr3_nt: TGCGCCAGCAGCCAAGCGAACGAGAGCCCCTATGGCTACACCTTC; cdr3_aa: CASSQANESPYGYTF
j_call: TRBJ2-1; v_call: TRBV19; d_call: TRBD2; clone_size: .; cdr3_nt: TGTGCCAGTAGTGTAAGCGGACTAGCGAGCGCTGAGCAGTTCTTC; cdr3_aa: CASSVSGLASAEQFF
j_call: TRBJ2-7; v_call: TRBV11-2; d_call: TRBD1; clone_size: .; cdr3_nt: TGTGCCAGCAGCTCAACCCTGGGACAGTTTGTAGACGAGCAGTACTTC; cdr3_aa: CASSSTLGQFVDEQYF
j_call: TRBJ2-5; v_call: TRBV7-3; d_call: TRBD2; clone_size: once; cdr3_nt: TGTGCCAGCAGCCAAGGGACTAGCGGGGGACAAGAGACCCAGTACTTC; cdr3_aa: CASSQGTSGGQETQYF
j_call: TRBJ1-5; v_call: TRBV2; d_call: TRBD1; clone_size: few; cdr3_nt: TGTGCCAGCAGTGAAGCAAATTACAGGGGAAACGGCAGCCCCCAGCATTTT; cdr3_aa: CASSEANYRGNGSPQHF
j_call: TRBJ1-2; v_call: TRBV25-1; d_call: .; clone_size: .; cdr3_nt: TGTGCCAGCACAGGATTCTATGGCTACACCTTC; cdr3_aa: CASTGFYGYTF
j_call: TRBJ2-3; v_call: TRBV28; d_call: TRBD2; clone_size: .; cdr3_nt: TGTGCCAGCAGCAAGACTAGCGGGAGAAGCACAGATACGCAGTATTTT; cdr3_aa: CASSKTSGRSTDTQYF
j_call: TRBJ2-3; v_call: TRBV2; d_call: TRBD2; clone_size: once; cdr3_nt: TGTGCCAGCAGCGAACCTGGGACTAGGGCCCAGGCGCAGTATTTT; cdr3_aa: CASSEPGTRAQAQYF
j_call: TRBJ2-5; v_call: TRBV30; d_call: .; clone_size: .; cdr3_nt: TGTGCCTCGGACAGTAGTACAGAGACCCAGTACTTC; cdr3_aa: CASDSSTETQYF
j_call: TRBJ1-1; v_call: TRBV29-1; d_call: TRBD1; clone_size: .; cdr3_nt: TGCAGCGGTGGACAGGAGGCCTCTGAAGCTTTCTTT; cdr3_aa: CSGGQEASEAFF
j_call: TRBJ2-3; v_call: TRBV25-1; d_call: TRBD1; clone_size: .; cdr3_nt: TGTGCCAGCAGTGAAGGTCAGGGGGTCTTGGCAGATACGCAGTATTTT; cdr3_aa: CASSEGQGVLADTQYF
j_call: TRBJ2-7; v_call: TRBV5-1; d_call: .; clone_size: few; cdr3_nt: TGCGCCAGCAGCTTGACAGGGCTTGGATCCTACGAGCAGTACTTC; cdr3_aa: CASSLTGLGSYEQYF
j_call: TRBJ1-5; v_call: TRBV6-6; d_call: .; clone_size: .; cdr3_nt: TGTGCCAGCAGAAACATGAATAGCAATCAGCCCCAGCATTTT; cdr3_aa: CASRNMNSNQPQHF
j_call: TRBJ2-7; v_call: TRBV5-6; d_call: TRBD2; clone_size: .; cdr3_nt: TGTGCCAGCAGCTTGTGGGGGGGACCCTACGAGCAGTACTTC; cdr3_aa: CASSLWGGPYEQYF
j_call: TRBJ2-3; v_call: TRBV5-1; d_call: TRBD2; clone_size: .; cdr3_nt: TGCGCCAGCAGCCCCCTAGCGGGGGGGCCCACAGATACGCAGTATTTT; cdr3_aa: CASSPLAGGPTDTQYF
j_call: TRBJ2-1; v_call: TRBV29-1; d_call: .; clone_size: .; cdr3_nt: TGCAGCGTTGAGGCGGCGACCTACAATGAGCAGTTCTTC; cdr3_aa: CSVEAATYNEQFF
j_call: TRBJ1-4; v_call: TRBV11-1; d_call: TRBD1; clone_size: .; cdr3_nt: TGTGCCAGCAGCCCGGGGACAGGGCACGAAAAACTGTTTTTT; cdr3_aa: CASSPGTGHEKLFF
j_call: TRBJ2-6; v_call: TRBV15; d_call: .; clone_size: .; cdr3_nt: TGTGCCACCAGCAGAGACAACTCTGGGGCCAACGTCCTGACTTTC; cdr3_aa: CATSRDNSGANVLTF
j_call: TRBJ1-2; v_call: TRBV7-2; d_call: .; clone_size: once; cdr3_nt: TGTGCCAGCAGCCCGGACAGATACTATGGCTACACCTTC; cdr3_aa: CASSPDRYYGYTF
j_call: TRBJ2-5; v_call: TRBV13; d_call: .; clone_size: .; cdr3_nt: TGTGCCAGCAGCTTAGGGACTCTCCAAGAGACCCAGTACTTC; cdr3_aa: CASSLGTLQETQYF
j_call: TRBJ2-5; v_call: TRBV5-1; d_call: TRBD1; clone_size: .; cdr3_nt: TGCGCCAGCAGCAAAGGACAGGCACAAGAGACCCAGTACTTC; cdr3_aa: CASSKGQAQETQYF
j_call: TRBJ1-4; v_call: TRBV5-1; d_call: TRBD1; clone_size: .; cdr3_nt: TGCGCCAGCAGCCCGGGACAGGGCGAAAAACTGTTTTTT; cdr3_aa: CASSPGQGEKLFF
j_call: TRBJ2-3; v_call: TRBV2; d_call: TRBD2; clone_size: few; cdr3_nt: TGTGCCAGCAGACCCAACCAGGCTAGCGGGGGGGAAGCAGATACGCAGTATTTT; cdr3_aa: CASRPNQASGGEADTQYF